One and the same sample provided the 26 T cell receptor beta chains below, sequenced in a study of patients and donors after allogeneic stem cell transplantation. TCRdb re-derived calls from the RT-PCR reads in MiXCR, one entry per CDR3 protein. This table has about a million distinct CDR3 sequences, roughly 18% appearing once. The sample consisted of blood, either unsorted or a sorted T cell fraction (not recorded which). These receptors all come from a human donor who was either an allogeneic HSCT recipient or a stem cell or donor lymphocyte infusion donor (not recorded which). It is not recorded whose cells these are; they may come from a transplant donor.

The genes are TRBV30 and TRBJ2-2; possible D gene TRBD2, 6 bases. The V end lost 4 bases, the J end lost 1 base, and 7 bases lay between the germline ends. The CDR3 runs 13 residues. The germline CDR1 and CDR2 sequences are GTSNPN and SVGIG (reference sequence). The chain's CDR3 is CAWTTRNTGELFF. The CDR3 DNA follows: TGTGCCTGGACGACTAGGAACACCGGGGAGCTGTTTTTT. Together with reference TRBV30 and TRBJ2-2, the CDR3 gives the full variable domain: SQTIHQWPATLVQPVGSPLSLECTVEGTSNPNLYWYRQAAGRGLQLLFYSVGIGQISSEVPQNLSASRPQDRQFILSSKKLLLSDSGFYLCAWTTRNTGELFFGEGSRLTVL.

V usage is TRBV10-3 and J usage is TRBJ2-5, with 7 positions matching TRBD2. J gave up 4 bases and V 2 bases, and 7 bases lay outside the gene matches. The CDR3 sequence is 15 residues long. Germline V gives CDR1 ENHRY, CDR2 SYGVKD. CDR3 in DNA: TGTGCCATCAGTGAGACCCCCAAGCGGGGAGAGACCCAGTACTTC. As protein: CAISETPKRGETQYF.

This clonotype has more than one count but fewer than ten. The chain carries TRBV4-3 and TRBJ1-2, with D unclear. Looked up from germline, CDR1 is LGHNA and CDR2 is YSLEER. CDR3 length: 16 residues. V was shortened by 0 bases and J by 1 base, with 12 bases between the two germline ends. The CDR3 spells CASSQEEDTVNYGYTF. The CDR3 DNA reads TGCGCCAGCAGCCAAGAGGAAGACACTGTTAACTATGGCTACACCTTC.

The table lists this clonotype with a few counts. The chain joins TRBV29-1 to TRBJ2-2; no clear D gene. Deletions cut 6 bases from V and 1 base from J, with 6 bases between. Germline V gives CDR1 SQVTM, CDR2 ANQGSEA. There are 12 residues in the CDR3. CDR3 sequence reads: CSVPQNTGELFF. The DNA for the CDR3 is TGCAGCGTCCCGCAGAACACCGGGGAGCTGTTTTTT.

The rearrangement uses TRBV13 and TRBJ2-7; no clear D. The CDR3 is made up of 13 amino acids. V lost 4 bases, J lost 6 bases, and 13 bases lay in between. Germline assignment: CDR1 PRHDT and CDR2 FYEKMQ (reference sequence). The CDR3 coding sequence is TGTGCCAGCAGCTCTTCGAAGGTGGTCGAGCAGTACTTC. It codes for CASSSSKVVEQYF. The complete variable domain, with remaining parts taken from reference TRBV13 and TRBJ2-7, reads AAGVIQSPRHLIKEKRETATLKCYPIPRHDTVYWYQQGPGQDPQFLISFYEKMQSDKGSIPDRFSAQQFSDYHSELNMSSLELGDSALYFCASSSSKVVEQYFGPGTRLTVT.

This clonotype was counted only a few times. This chain links TRBV10-3 with TRBJ2-1; D is perhaps TRBD1 or TRBD2 (5 bases each). V lost 0 bases and J lost 2, with 14 bases in between. The germline gives CDR1 ENHRY, CDR2 SYGVKD. This CDR3 region has 17 residues. This chain's CDR3 is CAISESSFEGTYNEQFF. The CDR3 DNA is TGTGCCATCAGTGAGTCGTCCTTCGAGGGGACCTACAATGAGCAGTTCTTC.

The genes are TRBV12-3 or TRBV12-4 and TRBJ1-6; tentative D call: TRBD1 (6 bases). The CDR3 extends over 13 amino acids. Trimming took off 4 bases at V and 10 bases at J, with 11 bases between the two ends. The CDR3 DNA sequence: TGTGCCAGCAGTTCGAGTGGGGGCTCACCCCTCCACTTT. Protein product: CASSSSGGSPLHF.

The gene calls are TRBV15 and TRBJ1-2; tentative D call: TRBD1 (5 bases). Looked up from germline, CDR1 is LNHNV and CDR2 is YYDKDF (reference sequence). Trimming removed 1 base at V and 3 bases at J, with 15 bases between. CDR3 length equals 16 residues. The CDR3 bases are TGTGCCACCAGCAGAGCCTCCCCCTCGACAGACTATGGCTACACCTTC. This codes for CATSRASPSTDYGYTF.

This clonotype was found a few times. CDR3 bases: TGTGCCAGCAGCTCGGGCGGACAGGGGATTTCGAACTATGGCTACACCTTC. Encoded protein: CASSSGGQGISNYGYTF. The chain recombines TRBV5-6 with TRBJ1-2; TRBD1 aligns across 9 bases. CDR1 and CDR2 (germline): SGHDT, YYEEEE. The CDR3 is 17 residues long. Trimming removed 3 bases from V and 2 bases from J; junction bases left unmatched: 11.

There are a few counts of this clonotype. This chain joins TRBV24-1 and TRBJ2-2; tentatively, D is TRBD1 (6 bases). The CDR3 loop spans 17 amino acids. V was pared by 1 base and J by 1 base, with 12 bases between. Germline V gene sequence: CDR1 KGHDR, CDR2 SFDVKD. The CDR3 spells CATSDLQDSRNTGELFF. CDR3 bases: TGTGCCACCAGTGATTTACAGGACAGCCGGAACACCGGGGAGCTGTTTTTT.

V usage is TRBV10-2 and J usage is TRBJ2-1; D is perhaps TRBD1 (5 bases). In germline, CDR1 is WSHSY, CDR2 SAAADI. V was cut by 6 bases and J by 0 bases, with 9 bases left in between. The CDR3 totals 14 residues. The CDR3, as DNA: TGCGCCAGCAGGGACATGAGCTCCTACAATGAGCAGTTCTTC. Its protein product is CASRDMSSYNEQFF.

This chain uses TRBV16 with TRBJ1-5; a weak D match, TRBD1 (5 bases). There are 15 residues in the CDR3. Trimming shortened V by 2 bases and J by 7 bases, and 15 bases separated the two germline ends. Germline CDR1 reads KGHSY; CDR2 reads FQNENV. The CDR3 loop is CASSQKGQGSQPQHF. CDR3 DNA: TGTGCCAGCAGCCAAAAAGGGCAGGGTTCGCAGCCCCAGCATTTT.

This clonotype was picked up a small number of times. The chain is built from TRBV24-1 and TRBJ2-7, with a tentative D call TRBD2 (5 bases). This CDR3 region has 14 residues. Germline lookup yields CDR1 KGHDR and CDR2 SFDVKD. V was cut by 4 bases and J by 7 bases, with 16 bases left in between. The DNA of the CDR3 is TGTGCCACCAGTGAAGAGGGCAGGTCGGGGGAGCAGTACTTC. It codes for CATSEEGRSGEQYF.

The V call is TRBV5-4, the J call TRBJ2-7; no definite D call. V was trimmed by 4 bases and J by 6 bases, leaving 11 bases between them. Germline V CDR1 and CDR2: SGHNT, YYREEE (reference sequence). CDR3 length equals 12 residues. The CDR3: CASSLTRSEQYF. Here the CDR3 DNA reads TGTGCCAGCAGCCTCACCCGGAGCGAGCAGTACTTC.

This rearrangement joins TRBV29-1 to TRBJ1-1; D gene unclear. Trimming cost V 1 base and J 1 base, with 7 bases left between them. This CDR3 is 13 amino acids long. CDR1 and CDR2 (germline): SQVTM, ANQGSEA. CDR3 amino acids: CSVEGPANTEAFF. DNA of the CDR3: TGCAGCGTTGAAGGGCCAGCGAACACTGAAGCTTTCTTT. Drawing the rest from reference TRBV29-1 and TRBJ1-1, the complete variable domain is SAVISQKPSRDICQRGTSLTIQCQVDSQVTMMFWYRQQPGQSLTLIATANQGSEATYESGFVIDKFPISRPNLTFSTLTVSNMSPEDSSIYLCSVEGPANTEAFFGQGTRLTVV.

This chain links TRBV5-1 with TRBJ2-3, with 9 bases matching TRBD2. Trimming cost V 0 bases and J 6 bases; bases outside gene matches: 2. This CDR3 region has 14 residues. In germline, CDR1 is SGHRS, CDR2 YFSETQ. The CDR3 spells CASSLERGADTQYF. CDR3 sequence (DNA): TGCGCCAGCAGCTTGGAGCGGGGGGCGGATACGCAGTATTTT.

The sample holds a few counts of this clonotype. The V call is TRBV4-1, the J call TRBJ2-7; D unclear. The CDR3 contains 15 residues. Deletions cut 3 bases from V and 0 bases from J, with 12 bases between. Germline CDR1 reads MGHRA; CDR2 reads YSYEKL. The CDR3 loop reads CASSQLPGPSYEQYF. For the CDR3, the DNA is TGCGCCAGCAGCCAGCTCCCGGGCCCCTCCTACGAGCAGTACTTC.

This clonotype has only a few counts. The chain has TRBV20-1 and TRBJ2-7, with TRBD1 as a possible D gene (6 bases). Germline V gene lookup returns CDR1 DFQATT and CDR2 SNEGSKA (reference sequence). V lost 0 bases to trimming and J lost 3 bases, with 9 bases between them. The CDR3 sequence is 13 residues long. The CDR3 DNA is TGCAGTGCTAGAGATTGGGGGCACTACGAGCAGTACTTC. This sequence encodes CSARDWGHYEQYF.

In this sample, this clonotype turned up a few times. The chain links TRBV4-3 to TRBJ1-2; 9 bases align to TRBD1. CDR3 length: 16 residues. Germline V lookup: CDR1 LGHNA, CDR2 YSLEER. V was pared by 4 bases and J by 6 bases, with 12 bases of the junction left unmatched. The CDR3: CASSRDTGTGSDGYTF. CDR3 sequence (DNA): TGCGCCAGCAGCCGAGATACCGGGACAGGGAGCGATGGCTACACCTTC.

This clonotype occurred a few times. The V gene is TRBV12-3 or TRBV12-4, the J gene TRBJ1-1; 7 bases fit TRBD1. The CDR3 totals 16 residues. Germline trimming cut 5 bases from V and 1 base from J; bases unmatched to any gene: 10. CDR3 DNA: TGTGCCAGCAGTACCCCCAAGGGGGCAGCGAACACTGAAGCTTTCTTT. Its protein product is CASSTPKGAANTEAFF.

The chain employs TRBV5-1 and TRBJ1-4, with D hard to call. Between the trimmed V and J ends, which lost 2 bases and 3 bases, there was a span of 8 bases. Germline CDR1 reads SGHRS; CDR2 reads YFSETQ. The CDR3 length is 14 residues. The CDR3 DNA reads TGCGCCAGCAGCTTTGGAGGTTCTAATGAAAAACTGTTTTTT. Encoded protein: CASSFGGSNEKLFF.

This clonotype was recorded a few times. The chain's CDR3 is CATSDLFPGGTDTQYF. The CDR3 region has the DNA TGTGCCACCAGTGATTTGTTTCCGGGAGGAACAGATACGCAGTATTTT. This chain links TRBV24-1 with TRBJ2-3; 7 positions agree with TRBD2. Germline assignment: CDR1 KGHDR and CDR2 SFDVKD. V lost 0 bases and J lost 3; bases outside the gene matches: 5. This CDR3 has 16 amino acids.

This clonotype came up a few times. This chain uses TRBV5-6 with TRBJ1-1, with D unclear. There are 15 residues in the CDR3. Trimming removed 1 base from V and 3 bases from J, with 13 bases in between. CDR1 and CDR2 (germline): SGHDT, YYEEEE. CDR3 nucleotide sequence: TGTGCCAGCAGCTTGCGGGGTTACAGCGACACTGAAGCTTTCTTT. It codes for CASSLRGYSDTEAFF.

This clonotype was detected a few times. The chain couples TRBV6-2 or TRBV6-3 to TRBJ2-7; TRBD2 agrees at 10 bases. CDR3 length: 15 amino acids. The trim removed 6 bases at V and 3 bases at J, leaving 8 bases unmatched. The V gene's germline CDR1 is MNHEY and CDR2 SVGEGT. The CDR3 region is CASSTPLAGVYEQYF. The CDR3 DNA reads TGTGCCAGCAGCACCCCTCTAGCGGGGGTCTACGAGCAGTACTTC.

This clonotype was detected a few times. This sequence joins TRBV11-2 and TRBJ1-1; possibly TRBD1 for D (5 bases). This CDR3 comprises 13 residues. Germline values: CDR1 SGHAT, CDR2 FQNNGV. V dropped 2 bases and J dropped 6 bases, with 10 bases sitting between them. The CDR3 coding sequence is TGTGCCAGCAGCTTACAGGGAAGGGCTGAAGCTTTCTTT. The encoded protein is CASSLQGRAEAFF. The variable domain in full, completed from reference TRBV11-2 and TRBJ1-1, reads EAGVAQSPRYKIIEKRQSVAFWCNPISGHATLYWYQQILGQGPKLLIQFQNNGVVDDSQLPKDRFSAERLKGVDSTLKIQPAKLEDSAVYLCASSLQGRAEAFFGQGTRLTVV.

The CDR3: CASSETRGGELFF. The CDR3 DNA reads TGTGCCAGCAGCGAGACACGTGGCGGGGAGCTGTTTTTT. The chain uses TRBV5-4 and TRBJ2-2; D gene uncertain. Trimming stripped 4 bases from V and 7 bases from J, with 11 bases between. Germline V CDR1 and CDR2: SGHNT, YYREEE (reference sequence). CDR3 size: 13 residues.